This T cell receptor (beta chain) emerged from a study of T cells after posttransplantation cyclophosphamide. Study findings and constraints: Later post-transplant blood repertoires were often dominated by donor CD8+ memory clones. Blood and skin or GI T cell repertoires showed limited TRB overlap. Recipient CMV seropositivity and CMV reactivation strongly tracked TRB clonality.

Busulfan-fludarabine conditioning, marrow transplant, and cyclophosphamide on days +3 and +4 were administered. A word on this clone: Antigen unknown.

Clones were sequenced by immunoSEQ multiplex PCR, and TCRdb holds only the in-frame ones, with some missing. This sample yields about 43,000 clones, of which 90% are seen a single time; about 2.5% belongs to the top ten. The germline V gene encodes CDR1 SGHRS and CDR2 YFSETQ. CDR3 length: 14 residues. Deletions cut 6 bases from V and 4 bases from J, with 16 bases between. This chain joins TRBV5-1 and TRBJ1-2; D unclear. Sequences were derived from PBMCs, sampled roughly 59 days after allogeneic stem cell transplant with posttransplant cyclophosphamide. The source is a male patient aged 55 to 70 who received an allogeneic stem cell transplant from a related donor and was CMV-positive. Some T cells may be the graft donor's. The CDR3 region has the DNA TGCGCCAGCACCCCGGGAGGGTCCCCCTATGGCTACACCTTC. It yields the protein CASTPGGSPYGYTF.